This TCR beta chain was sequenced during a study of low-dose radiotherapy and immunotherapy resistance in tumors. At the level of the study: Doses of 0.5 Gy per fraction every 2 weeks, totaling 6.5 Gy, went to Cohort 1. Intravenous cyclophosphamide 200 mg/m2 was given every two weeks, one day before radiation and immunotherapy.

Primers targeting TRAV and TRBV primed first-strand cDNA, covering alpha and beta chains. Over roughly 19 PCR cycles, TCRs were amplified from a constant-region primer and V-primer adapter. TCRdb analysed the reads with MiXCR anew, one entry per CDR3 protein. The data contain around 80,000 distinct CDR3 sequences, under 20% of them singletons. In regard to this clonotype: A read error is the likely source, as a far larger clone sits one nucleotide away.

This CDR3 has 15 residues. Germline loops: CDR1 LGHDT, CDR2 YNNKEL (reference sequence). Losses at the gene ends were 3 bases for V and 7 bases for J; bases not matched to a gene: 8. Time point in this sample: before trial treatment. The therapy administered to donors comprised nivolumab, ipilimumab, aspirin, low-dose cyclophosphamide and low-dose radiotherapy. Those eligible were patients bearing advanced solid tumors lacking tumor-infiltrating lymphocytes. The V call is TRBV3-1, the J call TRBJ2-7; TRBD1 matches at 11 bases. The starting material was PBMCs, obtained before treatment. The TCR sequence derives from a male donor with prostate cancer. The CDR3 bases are TGTGCCAGCAGCCACTGGGACAGGGGGATTAATGAGCAGTACTTC. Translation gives CASSHWDRGINEQYF.